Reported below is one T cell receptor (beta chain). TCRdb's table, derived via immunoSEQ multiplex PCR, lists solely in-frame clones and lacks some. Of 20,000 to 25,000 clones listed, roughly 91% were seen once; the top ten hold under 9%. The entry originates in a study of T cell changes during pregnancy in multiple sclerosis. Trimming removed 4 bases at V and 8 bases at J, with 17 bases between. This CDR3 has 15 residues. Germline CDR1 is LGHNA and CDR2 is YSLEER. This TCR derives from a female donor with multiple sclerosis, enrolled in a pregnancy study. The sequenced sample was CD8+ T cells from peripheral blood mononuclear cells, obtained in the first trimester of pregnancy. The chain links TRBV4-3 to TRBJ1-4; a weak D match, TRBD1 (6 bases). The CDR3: CASSLSRGRGEKLFF. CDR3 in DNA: TGCGCCAGCAGCCTTTCCAGGGGCCGCGGGGAAAAACTGTTTTTT.